This TCR beta chain is from a study of PD-1 blockade in classical Hodgkin lymphoma. General study findings and limits: Newly diagnosed patients were reported to exhibit reduced baseline TCR diversity relative to healthy donors. CD4+ TCR diversity climbed significantly by C4D1, unlike CD8+ TCR diversity. Exclusion was applied to patients who started nivolumab under 1 year after ASCT.

TCRdb's copy holds only in-frame clones and misses some; the assay was immunoSEQ multiplex PCR. The data contain tens of thousands of clones, 81% of them seen just once; the ten biggest clones take up about a fifth. In germline, CDR1 is MDHEN, CDR2 SYDVKM. There are 15 residues in the CDR3. Deletions cut 5 bases from V and 6 bases from J, with 16 bases between. Time point of the sample: cycle 4 day 1 (C4D1), after more than five weeks of nivolumab. All the patients suffered relapse after autologous stem cell transplantation, and brentuximab vedotin exposure differed. As regards this clone: No antigen is known for it.

The gene calls are TRBV28 and TRBJ1-4; TRBD1 might be the D (5 bases). Sequences were derived from peripheral blood mononuclear cells (PBMCs), sampled before the fourth cycle of nivolumab. The TCR sequence derives from a human donor with classical Hodgkin lymphoma. CDR3: CASSLGPTDDEKLFF. The CDR3 DNA sequence: TGTGCCAGCAGTCTCGGACCGACAGACGATGAAAAACTGTTTTTT.